A single sample is the source of the 16 T cell receptor beta chains below, sequenced in a study of blood T cell repertoires in COVID-19 (dated by TCRdb to 2019 to 2021). The library was made by the immunoSEQ multiplex PCR assay. Drawn from immuneACCESS, this table holds only the in-frame rearrangements with V and J called that TCRdb kept. Clones are partly lost; checked studies trace under half to an unresolved V gene and leave the rest unexplained. The sample table holds about 53,000 clones, of which 80% to 90% were seen once. 3% to 5% of the sample lies in the top ten. Sequencing input: peripheral blood. The receptor set was obtained from a man aged 45-65 years with acute or convalescent COVID-19.

V and J are TRBV11-2 and TRBJ2-2; unclear D gene. Germline V gives CDR1 SGHAT, CDR2 FQNNGV. V was clipped by 1 base and J by 6 bases, with 6 bases between them. This CDR3 region has 13 residues. The CDR3 sequence: CASSLGHSGELFF. The CDR3 DNA follows: TGTGCCAGCAGCTTAGGACACTCCGGGGAGCTGTTTTTT.

The chain employs TRBV6-1 and TRBJ1-2; no clear D. V lost 1 base to trimming and J lost 3 bases, with 21 bases between them. CDR3 length: 18 amino acids. Looked up from germline, CDR1 is MNHNS and CDR2 is SASEGT. CDR3 sequence reads: CASSEEAQEVSGHYGYTF. CDR3 bases: TGTGCCAGCAGTGAAGAAGCCCAGGAGGTCTCCGGGCACTATGGCTACACCTTC.

This clone was recorded a few times. The rearrangement uses TRBV6-5 and TRBJ1-4; D ambiguous. Trimming took off 6 bases at V and 7 bases at J, with 12 bases between the two ends. Germline V gene lookup returns CDR1 MNHEY and CDR2 SVGAGI. CDR3 length: 13 residues. The CDR3: CASSMARSEKLFF. CDR3 coding DNA: TGTGCCAGCAGCATGGCAAGATCTGAAAAACTGTTTTTT.

The gene calls are TRBV10-3 and TRBJ2-7; 9 bases agree with TRBD1. The junction had 11 bases not matched to a gene; V was cut back by 6 bases and J by 2 bases. The germline V gene encodes CDR1 ENHRY and CDR2 SYGVKD. The CDR3 totals 16 residues. The CDR3 region has the DNA TGTGCCATCAGCGGCAAGGGACAGGGTGGCCCCTACGAGCAGTACTTC. Its protein product is CAISGKGQGGPYEQYF.

This clone was counted a few times. V and J are TRBV3-1 (or the pseudogene TRBV3-2) and TRBJ1-5, with TRBD1 matching over 7 bases. Germline loops: CDR1 LGHDT, CDR2 YNNKEL (reference sequence). With 3 bases clipped from V and 6 bases from J, the junction kept 5 bases outside the gene matches. The CDR3 loop spans 14 amino acids. The CDR3 DNA reads as TGTGCCAGCAGCCAGGGGACAGTCGGTCAGCCCCAGCATTTT. Its protein product is CASSQGTVGQPQHF.

The genes are TRBV10-2 and TRBJ1-2, with TRBD1 as a possible D gene (5 bases). Per germline, CDR1 WSHSY and CDR2 SAAADI. The germline V and J ends were trimmed by 0 bases and 8 bases, with 10 bases remaining between them. This CDR3 spans 13 amino acids. The CDR3 sequence: CASSESGRSGYTF. The CDR3, as DNA: TGCGCCAGCAGTGAGTCGGGGCGCAGCGGCTACACCTTC.

The chain uses TRBV6-5 and TRBJ2-3; D ambiguous. The CDR3 runs 14 residues. Germline V gives CDR1 MNHEY, CDR2 SVGAGI. The germline V and J ends were trimmed by 6 bases and 6 bases, with 16 bases remaining between them. CDR3 coding DNA: TGTGCCAGCAGCAGGTACAACTCTGGGGATACGCAGTATTTT. Protein product: CASSRYNSGDTQYF.

The gene calls are TRBV7-8 and TRBJ2-1; 16 nucleotides align to TRBD2. This CDR3 comprises 16 residues. CDR1 is SGHVS, CDR2 FQNEAQ, per germline. The J segment lost 9 bases and the V segment lost 5 bases, leaving 7 bases of the junction unmatched. DNA of the CDR3: TGTGCCAGCAGCCAGGGACTAGCGGGGGGGCGGGTTGAGCAGTTCTTC. It yields the protein CASSQGLAGGRVEQFF.

The chain carries TRBV29-1 and TRBJ2-2; D ambiguous. Per germline, CDR1 SQVTM and CDR2 ANQGSEA. With 2 bases removed from V and 2 bases from J, the gap between germline ends came to 9 bases. The CDR3 is 14 residues long. The CDR3 DNA follows: TGCAGCGTTGAAAGTAGAGGCAACACCGGGGAGCTGTTTTTT. Its protein product is CSVESRGNTGELFF.

V and J are TRBV9 and TRBJ1-1; 7 nucleotides match TRBD1. With V trimmed by 0 bases and J by 1 base, 3 bases remained unmatched. This CDR3 has 15 residues. Germline V gene data show CDR1 as SGDLS and CDR2 as YYNGEE. This chain's CDR3 is CASSVGGTANTEAFF. The CDR3 DNA is TGTGCCAGCAGCGTAGGGGGGACAGCGAACACTGAAGCTTTCTTT.

The table lists this clone with a count of one. The chain combines TRBV4-2 with TRBJ2-7; 10 bases are shared with TRBD2. The CDR3 is 16 residues long. Germline loops: CDR1 LGHNA, CDR2 YNFKEQ. The junction had 6 bases not matched to a gene; V was cut back by 0 bases and J by 4 bases. This chain's CDR3 is CASSQDPLAGSYEQYF. CDR3 DNA: TGTGCCAGCAGCCAAGATCCACTAGCGGGGTCGTACGAGCAGTACTTC.

In DNA form, the CDR3 reads TGTGCCAGCTCACCGTTACTTCAGGAGAACACTGAAGCTTTCTTT. It yields the protein CASSPLLQENTEAFF. The chain links TRBV18 to TRBJ1-1, with no clear D. From germline, CDR1 is KGHSH and CDR2 LQKENI. V was trimmed by 3 bases and J by 1 base, leaving 12 bases between them. The CDR3 is made up of 15 amino acids. The variable domain in full, with the rest retrieved from reference TRBV18 and TRBJ1-1, is NAGVMQNPRHLVRRRGQEARLRCSPMKGHSHVYWYRQLPEEGLKFMVYLQKENIIDESGMPKERFSAEFPKEGPSILRIQQVVRGDSAAYFCASSPLLQENTEAFFGQGTRLTVV.

The CDR3 DNA follows: TGTGCCAGCAGCTCGGACGGCATAGTGAGGGCCACATACAATGAGCAGTTCTTC. Its protein is CASSSDGIVRATYNEQFF. The rearrangement uses TRBV5-4 and TRBJ2-1, with D possibly matching TRBD2 (5 bases). Per germline, CDR1 SGHNT and CDR2 YYREEE (reference sequence). Trimming left V 3 bases short and J 4 bases short, with 23 bases between. The CDR3 has 18 amino acids.

This clone was counted a few times. The chain couples TRBV19 to TRBJ1-2; D might be TRBD1 (6 bases). The V end lost 10 bases, the J end lost 6 bases, and 15 bases lay between the germline ends. This CDR3 has 12 residues. CDR1 LNHDA and CDR2 SQIVND come from the germline V gene (reference sequence). CDR3 bases: TGTGCCACCAACACCAGGGGCCATGGCTACACCTTC. Protein product: CATNTRGHGYTF. The full variable domain, rest sourced from reference TRBV19 and TRBJ1-2, is DGGITQSPKYLFRKEGQNVTLSCEQNLNHDAMYWYRQDPGQGLRLIYYSQIVNDFQKGDIAEGYSVSREKKESFPLTVTSAQKNPTAFYLCATNTRGHGYTFGSGTRLTVV.

This clone has only one observation. The chain couples TRBV6-5 to TRBJ1-1; 9 nucleotides line up with TRBD1. This CDR3 has 15 amino acids. Trimming cost V 4 bases and J 1 base; bases outside gene matches: 4. Germline V gene data show CDR1 as MNHEY and CDR2 as SVGAGI. The CDR3 spells CASSSQGASNTEAFF. As DNA, the CDR3 is TGTGCCAGCAGTTCACAGGGGGCATCGAACACTGAAGCTTTCTTT.

The chain carries TRBV7-3 and TRBJ2-2; 9 positions agree with TRBD2. The ends lost 0 bases at V and 2 bases at J; junction bases unmatched: 4. Germline V gene data show CDR1 as SGHTA and CDR2 as FQGTGA. The CDR3 runs 17 residues. For the CDR3, the DNA is TGTGCCAGCAGCTTAACCAGCGGGGGGAAAAACACCGGGGAGCTGTTTTTT. Translated, it gives CASSLTSGGKNTGELFF.